This T cell receptor (beta chain) was sequenced during a study of spatial heterogeneity in lung cancer. On the study more broadly: On average, each unique TCR and UMI combination appeared more than ten times in raw reads. Regarding the study as a whole: One measure, the expanded intratumoral alpha and beta TCR count, tracked tumor mutation counts.

The germline V and J ends were trimmed by 4 bases and 2 bases, with 9 bases remaining between them. The CDR3 extends over 14 amino acids. Germline V gives CDR1 SNHLY, CDR2 FYNNEI. TCRdb itself ran the 5' RACE reads through MiXCR, one entry per CDR3 protein. The data hold approximately 16,000 distinct CDR3 sequences, with roughly 7.1% observed a single time. The time point here: sample taken at primary tumor resection. Whole RNA, which was extracted from tumor, nontumor lung tissue or frozen PBMC, was sequenced without any cell sorting. This clonotype was seen at least ten times. Its antigen is not identified. This beta chain represents an off-target read in a library built for alpha chains; its size is of limited meaning.

This rearrangement joins TRBV2 to TRBJ1-5; D is undetermined. This TCR came from a female donor with early-stage non-small cell lung cancer. This specimen was lung tumor tissue, taken at surgery. CDR3 region: CASSAEQRNQPQHF. In DNA, the CDR3 is TGTGCCAGCAGTGCCGAACAGCGCAATCAGCCCCAGCATTTT.